Presented here are 14 T cell receptor beta chains from one specimen sequenced in a study of T cell responses to AZD1222 COVID-19 vaccine (dated by TCRdb to about 2021). The library was obtained by the immunoSEQ multiplex PCR assay. TCRdb's version of the immuneACCESS table is confined to in-frame rearrangements and falls short of the full clone set. An unresolved V gene accounts for under half of the shortfall where checked; the remainder is of unknown origin. Here the sample has some 130,000 clones; 85% to 90% occur a single time. Approximately 3.5% of the sample rests with the top ten. The time point label of this sample denotes: baseline before first vaccination. Here the sequenced sample was peripheral blood, taken on day 0 of AZD1222 vaccination. All receptors derive from an adult in good health.

The CDR3 here is CASSSKTGRSPLHF. The CDR3 bases are TGTGCCAGCAGCTCAAAGACAGGACGTTCACCCCTCCACTTT. The V call is TRBV13, the J call TRBJ1-6; D may be TRBD1 (6 bases). Germline CDR1 is PRHDT and CDR2 is FYEKMQ (reference sequence). V was trimmed by 4 bases and J by 9 bases, leaving 13 bases between them. CDR3 length: 14 amino acids.

The chain joins TRBV9 to TRBJ1-1; 7 positions agree with TRBD1. There are 15 residues in the CDR3. The V gene end was trimmed by 3 bases and the J gene end by 3 bases; junction bases not matched to a gene: 8. Germline lookup yields CDR1 SGDLS and CDR2 YYNGEE. CDR3 in amino acids: CASSGTGAGDTEAFF. CDR3 sequence (DNA): TGTGCCAGCAGCGGTACAGGGGCAGGGGACACTGAAGCTTTCTTT.

A few counts support this clone. This chain links TRBV27 with TRBJ1-2, with TRBD1 identical over 8 bases. Looked up from germline, CDR1 is MNHEY and CDR2 is SMNVEV (reference sequence). V shed 6 bases, J shed 8 bases, and the junction held 5 bases outside the gene matches. The CDR3 runs to 12 residues. The CDR3 loop reads CASSDRGGGYTF. The CDR3 coding sequence is TGTGCCAGCAGCGACAGGGGAGGGGGCTACACCTTC.

This chain joins TRBV6-4 and TRBJ1-2; D is perhaps TRBD1 (6 bases). V lost 6 bases to trimming and J lost 7 bases, with 21 bases between them. CDR1 and CDR2 (germline): MRHNA, SNTAGT. The CDR3 is made up of 15 amino acids. CDR3 residues: CASRPTSGAPAGYTF. DNA of the CDR3: TGTGCCAGCAGACCTACTTCAGGGGCCCCCGCTGGCTACACCTTC.

The V and J genes are TRBV27 and TRBJ2-1; no firm D call. This CDR3 is built from 12 residues. The V gene's germline CDR1 is MNHEY and CDR2 SMNVEV (reference sequence). Between the trimmed V and J ends, which lost 2 bases and 6 bases, there was a span of 5 bases. CDR3 amino acids: CASSLLGNEQFF. CDR3 bases: TGTGCCAGCAGTTTACTAGGCAATGAGCAGTTCTTC.

In regard to this clone: A read error may produce the germline difference seen at one junction end. The V and J genes are TRBV19 and TRBJ1-2, with a weak D call TRBD1 (5 bases). The CDR3 loop spans 12 amino acids. Germline CDR1 is LNHDA and CDR2 is SQIVND (reference sequence). The CDR3 sequence: CASTIGVYGYTF. CDR3 nucleotides: TGTGCCAGTACTATAGGGGTGTATGGCTACACCTTC.

The J gene is TRBJ1-4, the V gene TRBV28, with no clear D. The CDR3 totals 13 residues. Between the trimmed V and J ends, which lost 8 bases and 3 bases, there was a span of 10 bases. In germline, CDR1 is MDHEN, CDR2 SYDVKM. The CDR3 loop reads CASGSGPNEKLFF. As DNA, the CDR3 is TGTGCCAGCGGTAGTGGGCCTAATGAAAAACTGTTTTTT.

This rearrangement joins TRBV19 to TRBJ2-7, with D perhaps TRBD2 (7 bases). Trimming shortened V by 5 bases and J by 3 bases, and 14 bases separated the two germline ends. CDR1 and CDR2 from the germline V gene are LNHDA and SQIVND (reference sequence). The CDR3 sequence is 14 residues long. CDR3 loop: CASSGGREGYEQYF. The CDR3, as DNA: TGTGCCAGTAGTGGGGGCAGGGAGGGCTACGAGCAGTACTTC.

The chain joins TRBV5-4 to TRBJ1-6; weak D call: TRBD1 (5 bases). CDR1 SGHNT and CDR2 YYREEE come from the germline V gene (reference sequence). The CDR3 is 16 residues long. V was shortened by 9 bases and J by 1 base, with 17 bases between the two germline ends. The CDR3: CANSERRGSYNSPLHF. CDR3 sequence (DNA): TGTGCCAACTCAGAAAGAAGGGGTTCCTATAATTCACCCCTCCACTTT.

This chain links TRBV18 with TRBJ1-2, with 7 bases aligning to TRBD1. The germline CDR1 and CDR2 sequences are KGHSH and LQKENI. The V segment lost 3 bases and the J segment 4 bases; nucleotides outside the gene matches: 5. This CDR3 is built from 14 residues. This chain's CDR3 is CASSPDRASYGYTF. The CDR3 coding sequence is TGTGCCAGCTCACCTGACAGGGCCTCCTATGGCTACACCTTC.

The chain employs TRBV6-6 and TRBJ1-2; D is unclear. The CDR3 is made up of 13 amino acids. V was shortened by 5 bases and J by 4 bases, with 11 bases between the two germline ends. Germline V CDR1 and CDR2: MNHNY, SVGAGI (reference sequence). DNA for the CDR3: TGTGCCAGCAGTGCGTCCCGCAGCTATGGCTACACCTTC. It encodes CASSASRSYGYTF.

The chain has TRBV18 and TRBJ1-2, with no clear D. Germline V lookup: CDR1 KGHSH, CDR2 LQKENI. The V and J ends lost 0 bases and 2 bases respectively, with 10 bases between them. This CDR3 has 15 residues. The CDR3 nucleotides are TGTGCCAGCTCACCACCCTGGGCTTCGAACTATGGCTACACCTTC. Its protein is CASSPPWASNYGYTF.

This chain links TRBV6-6 with TRBJ2-5, with 7 bases aligning to TRBD1. CDR1 and CDR2 (germline): MNHNY, SVGAGI (reference sequence). The CDR3 has 14 amino acids. The J segment lost 2 bases and the V segment lost 7 bases, leaving 7 bases of the junction unmatched. This CDR3 reads CASNQQGRQETQYF. The CDR3 nucleotides are TGTGCCAGCAACCAACAGGGGCGGCAAGAGACCCAGTACTTC.

V usage is TRBV19 and J usage is TRBJ2-2, with D unresolved. The germline gives CDR1 LNHDA, CDR2 SQIVND (reference sequence). The V end lost 1 base, the J end lost 2 bases, and 8 bases lay between the germline ends. This CDR3 has 15 amino acids. CDR3 in amino acids: CASSIASLNTGELFF. The CDR3 DNA is TGTGCCAGTAGTATAGCGTCCCTCAACACCGGGGAGCTGTTTTTT.